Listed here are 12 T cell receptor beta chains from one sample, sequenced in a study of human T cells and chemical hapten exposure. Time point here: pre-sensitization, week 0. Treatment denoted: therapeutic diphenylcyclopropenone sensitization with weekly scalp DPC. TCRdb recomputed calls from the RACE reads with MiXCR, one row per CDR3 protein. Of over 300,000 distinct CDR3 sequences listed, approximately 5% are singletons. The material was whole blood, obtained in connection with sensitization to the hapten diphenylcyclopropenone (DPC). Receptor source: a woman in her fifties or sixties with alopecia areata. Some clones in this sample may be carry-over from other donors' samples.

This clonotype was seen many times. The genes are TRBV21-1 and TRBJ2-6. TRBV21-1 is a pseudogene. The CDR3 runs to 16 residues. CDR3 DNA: TGTGCCAGCGGGCAGTTCCATTACTCTGGGGCCAACGTCCTGACTTTC. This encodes CASGQFHYSGANVLTF.

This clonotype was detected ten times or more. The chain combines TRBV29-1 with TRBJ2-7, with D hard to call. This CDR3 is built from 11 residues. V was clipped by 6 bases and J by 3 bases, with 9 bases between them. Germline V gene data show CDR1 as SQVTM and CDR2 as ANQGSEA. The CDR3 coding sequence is TGCAGCGTCCGCTGGAGCTACGAGCAGTACTTC. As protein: CSVRWSYEQYF.

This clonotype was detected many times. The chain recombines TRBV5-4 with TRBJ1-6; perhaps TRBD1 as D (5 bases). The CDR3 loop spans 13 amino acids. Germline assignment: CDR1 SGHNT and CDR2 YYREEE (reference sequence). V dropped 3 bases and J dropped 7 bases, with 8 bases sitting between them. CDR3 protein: CASSSDRNSPLHF. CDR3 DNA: TGTGCCAGCAGCTCCGACAGAAATTCACCCCTCCACTTT.

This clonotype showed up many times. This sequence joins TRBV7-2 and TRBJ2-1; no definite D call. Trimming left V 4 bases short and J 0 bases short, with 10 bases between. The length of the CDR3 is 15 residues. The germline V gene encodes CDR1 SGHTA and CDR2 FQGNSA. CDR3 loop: CASSSHPRSYNEQFF. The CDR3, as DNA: TGTGCCAGCAGCTCCCATCCCCGCTCCTACAATGAGCAGTTCTTC.

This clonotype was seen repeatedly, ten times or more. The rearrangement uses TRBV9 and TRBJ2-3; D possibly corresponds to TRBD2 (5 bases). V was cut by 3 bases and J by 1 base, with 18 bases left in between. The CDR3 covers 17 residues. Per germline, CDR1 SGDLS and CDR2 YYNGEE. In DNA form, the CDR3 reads TGTGCCAGCAGCGGCTGGACGGGGATGTCGGGCACAGATACGCAGTATTTT. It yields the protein CASSGWTGMSGTDTQYF.

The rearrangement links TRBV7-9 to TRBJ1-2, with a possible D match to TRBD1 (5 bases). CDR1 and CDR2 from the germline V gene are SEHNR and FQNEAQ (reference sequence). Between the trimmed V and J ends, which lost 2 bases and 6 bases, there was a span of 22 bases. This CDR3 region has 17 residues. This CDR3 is CASSLPKTGTDLDGYTF. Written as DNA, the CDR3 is TGTGCCAGCAGCTTACCGAAGACCGGGACGGACTTAGATGGCTACACCTTC.

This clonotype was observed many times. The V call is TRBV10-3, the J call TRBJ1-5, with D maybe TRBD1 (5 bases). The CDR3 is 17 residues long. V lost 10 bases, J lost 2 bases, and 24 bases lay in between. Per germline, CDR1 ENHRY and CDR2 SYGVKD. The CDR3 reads CATKGGNRDGGNQPQHF. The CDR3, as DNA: TGTGCCACCAAGGGTGGGAACCGGGACGGAGGCAATCAGCCCCAGCATTTT.

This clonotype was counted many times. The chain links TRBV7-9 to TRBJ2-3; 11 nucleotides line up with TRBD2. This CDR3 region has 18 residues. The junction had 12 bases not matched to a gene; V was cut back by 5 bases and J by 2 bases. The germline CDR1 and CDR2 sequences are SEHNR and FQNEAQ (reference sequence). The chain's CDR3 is CASSNKARLAGFTDTQYF. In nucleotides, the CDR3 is TGTGCCAGCAGCAACAAAGCCCGACTAGCGGGGTTCACAGATACGCAGTATTTT.

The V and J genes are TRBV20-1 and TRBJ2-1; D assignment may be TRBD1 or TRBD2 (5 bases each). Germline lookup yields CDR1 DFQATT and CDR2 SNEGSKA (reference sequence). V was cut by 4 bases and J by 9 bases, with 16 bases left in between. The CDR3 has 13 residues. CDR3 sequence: CSATGTEEFEQFF. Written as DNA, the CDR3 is TGCAGTGCTACCGGGACCGAGGAGTTTGAGCAGTTCTTC.

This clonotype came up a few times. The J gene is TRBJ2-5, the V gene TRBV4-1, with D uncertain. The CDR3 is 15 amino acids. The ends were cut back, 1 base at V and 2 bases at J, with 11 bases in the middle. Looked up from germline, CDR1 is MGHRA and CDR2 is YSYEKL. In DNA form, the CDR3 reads TGCGCCAGCAGCCAAGTAGACGGCGTACAAGAGACCCAGTACTTC. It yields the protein CASSQVDGVQETQYF.

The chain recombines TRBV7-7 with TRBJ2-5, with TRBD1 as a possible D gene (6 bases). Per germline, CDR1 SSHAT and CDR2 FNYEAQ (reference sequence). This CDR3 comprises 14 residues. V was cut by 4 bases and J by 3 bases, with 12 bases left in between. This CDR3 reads CASSSGTLKETQYF. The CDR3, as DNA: TGTGCCAGCAGCTCCGGGACACTAAAAGAGACCCAGTACTTC.

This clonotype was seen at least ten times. CDR3 region: CASRGPPTDTQYF. As DNA, the CDR3 is TGTGCCAGCAGGGGTCCACCCACAGATACGCAGTATTTT. The chain uses TRBV12-3 or TRBV12-4 and TRBJ2-3; no firm D call. V shed 6 bases and J shed 2 bases, with 9 bases lying between them. CDR3 length equals 13 residues.